This TCR beta chain originates from a study of cytomegalovirus exposure and HLA in healthy donors (TCRdb year 2017). In the study overall: The 666 repertoires of the first cohort and the 95 to 150 validation repertoires were produced on the same platform, according to a later analysis. A separate validation cohort of 100 to 150 different subjects was used in addition to the approximately 670-subject first cohort. The study aimed to test whether cataloging public T cell receptors could reveal signatures of past pathogen exposure. To predict cytomegalovirus infection status, the study brought together high-throughput TCR immunosequencing, statistical association of individual TCRs with disease status, and machine learning. The paper's findings and limits, for the study overall: In both the original and validation cohorts, the classifier was reported to diagnose cytomegalovirus status with high specificity and sensitivity. The authors suggested that the approach could potentially be extended to other disease states and immunological phenotypes. Most TCR sequences were seen in very few donors, while some public TCRs were found in many individuals. A later analysis had no HLA typing for the validation cohort, so co-occurrence there was scored across all 130 or so repertoires. A few of the identified cytomegalovirus-associated TCR beta chains were confirmed in vitro to be specific for cytomegalovirus antigens. Subsequent analysis determined that TCRs grouped into clusters in the first cohort also showed a tendency toward co-occurrence across the 130 or so validation repertoires, and approximately 94% of cluster scores exceeded 0. The study gave a list of under 200 TCR beta chains associated with cytomegalovirus.

The donors belonged to the validation cohort of around 130 subjects, which was separate from the 666-subject first cohort. There are 13 amino acids in the CDR3, from cysteine to phenylalanine inclusive. Only the CDR3 region is kept as DNA, spanning 39 bases read in frame from base 1. At the junction V is shortened by 5 bases and J by 6 bases; bases outside the gene matches: 6. CDR1 and CDR2, per the germline V gene (reference sequence), are WNHNN and SYGVQD. This clone was counted between two and nine times. Its recognized antigen is unknown. Base qualities are missing; no much larger clone stands one base away. The library was prepared using the immunoSEQ multiplex PCR assay. For the original study's pipeline: A statistical classification framework was built to diagnose cytomegalovirus status from the catalog of TCR beta chain sequences. The clones in this table, taken by TCRdb from immuneACCESS, are in-frame only. Not every clone is retained; where verified, under half of the shortfall comes from an unresolved V gene, and the cause of the rest is unknown. V and J calls and clone size follow that table, whereas D and trimming were derived from the DNA. The sample profile shows more than 150,000 clones; about 80% of them were found once. The ten largest clones capture about 7% of the sample.

Sequencing was carried out using PBMCs. The receptor was derived from a young man in good health and CMV-seropositive. The V and J genes are TRBV10-1 and TRBJ1-2; 7 bases in between match TRBD1. The CDR3 here reads CASSRGRDHGYTF. Read as DNA, the sequence is TGCGCCAGCAGTAGGGGGCGCGATCATGGCTACACCTTC.